Each of the 4 T cell receptor beta chains below was sequenced from the same sample in a study of blood T cell repertoires in COVID-19. Here immunoSEQ multiplex PCR was the method, and the copy in TCRdb shows in-frame clones only, minus some. In the table there are approximately 90,000 clones, about nine tenths of which are singletons. Sequencing was performed on peripheral blood. The receptors were gathered from a man aged 55 to 70 with acute or convalescent COVID-19.

The chain recombines TRBV5-6 with TRBJ2-5, with TRBD1 identical over 8 bases. The length of the CDR3 is 16 residues. Germline V lookup: CDR1 SGHDT, CDR2 YYEEEE. J gave up 5 bases and V 3 bases, and 12 bases lay outside the gene matches. CDR3 sequence reads: CASSSWVGQGWETQYF. CDR3 coding DNA: TGTGCCAGCAGCTCGTGGGTAGGACAGGGTTGGGAGACCCAGTACTTC.

The genes are TRBV6-6 and TRBJ1-2; TRBD1 agrees at 10 bases. Germline CDR1 MNHNY, CDR2 SVGAGI (reference sequence). The length of the CDR3 is 16 residues. J gave up 6 bases and V 0 bases, and 7 bases lay outside the gene matches. The CDR3 sequence is CASSYSSLDRGDGYTF. CDR3 nucleotide sequence: TGTGCCAGCAGTTACTCATCCTTGGACAGGGGGGATGGCTACACCTTC.

The chain is built from TRBV2 and TRBJ1-2, with D possibly matching TRBD1 (5 bases). The V and J ends lost 6 bases and 5 bases respectively, with 13 bases between them. The CDR3 length is 13 residues. Germline V CDR1 and CDR2: SNHLY, FYNNEI. The CDR3 here is CASRLTGKYGYTF. Here the CDR3 DNA reads TGTGCCAGCAGACTCACAGGAAAATATGGCTACACCTTC.

This clone was seen once. The gene calls are TRBV24-1 and TRBJ2-1, with D hard to call. V was clipped by 4 bases and J by 6 bases, with 9 bases between them. This CDR3 contains 13 residues. Germline CDR1 KGHDR, CDR2 SFDVKD. CDR3 in amino acids: CATSEPAGNEQFF. The CDR3 nucleotides are TGTGCCACCAGTGAACCAGCAGGCAATGAGCAGTTCTTC.